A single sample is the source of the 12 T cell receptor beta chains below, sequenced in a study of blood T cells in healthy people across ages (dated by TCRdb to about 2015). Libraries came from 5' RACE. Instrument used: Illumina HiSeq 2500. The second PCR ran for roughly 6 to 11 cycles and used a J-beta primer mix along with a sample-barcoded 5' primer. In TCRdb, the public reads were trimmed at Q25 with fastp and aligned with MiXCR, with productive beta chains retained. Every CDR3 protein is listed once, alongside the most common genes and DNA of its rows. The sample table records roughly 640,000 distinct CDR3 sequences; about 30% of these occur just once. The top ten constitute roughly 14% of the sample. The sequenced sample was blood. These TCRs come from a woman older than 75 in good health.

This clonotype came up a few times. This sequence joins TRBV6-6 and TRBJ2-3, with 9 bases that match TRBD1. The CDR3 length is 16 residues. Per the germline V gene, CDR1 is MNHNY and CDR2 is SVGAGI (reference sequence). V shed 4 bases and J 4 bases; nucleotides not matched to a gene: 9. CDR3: CASSFPQGAGADTQYF. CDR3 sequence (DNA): TGTGCCAGCAGTTTCCCACAGGGGGCAGGAGCAGATACGCAGTATTTT.

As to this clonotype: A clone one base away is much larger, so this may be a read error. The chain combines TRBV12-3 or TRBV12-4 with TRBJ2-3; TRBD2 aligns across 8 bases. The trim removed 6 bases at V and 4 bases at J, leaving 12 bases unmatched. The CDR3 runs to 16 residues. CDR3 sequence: CASSPRGRAGADTQYF. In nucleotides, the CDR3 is TGTGCCAGCAGCCCGAGGGGACGAGCGGGGGCAGATACGCAGTATTTT.

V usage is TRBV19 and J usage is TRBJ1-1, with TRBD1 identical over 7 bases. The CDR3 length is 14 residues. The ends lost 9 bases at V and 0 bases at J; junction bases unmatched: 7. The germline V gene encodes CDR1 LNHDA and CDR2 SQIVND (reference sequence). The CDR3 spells CASGGGTVNTEAFF. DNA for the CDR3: TGTGCCAGCGGAGGAGGGACAGTGAACACTGAAGCTTTCTTT.

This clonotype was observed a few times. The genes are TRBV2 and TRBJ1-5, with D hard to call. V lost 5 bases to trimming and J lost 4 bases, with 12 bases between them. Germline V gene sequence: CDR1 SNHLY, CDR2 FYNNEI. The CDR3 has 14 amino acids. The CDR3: CASSRATANQPQHF. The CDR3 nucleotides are TGTGCCAGCAGTCGGGCCACAGCGAATCAGCCCCAGCATTTT.

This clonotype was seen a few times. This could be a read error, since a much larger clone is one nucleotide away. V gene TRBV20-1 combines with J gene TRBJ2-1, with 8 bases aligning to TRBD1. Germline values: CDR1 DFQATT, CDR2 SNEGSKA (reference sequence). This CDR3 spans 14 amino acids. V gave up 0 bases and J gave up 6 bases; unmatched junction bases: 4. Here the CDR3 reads CSARDRQGSNEQFF. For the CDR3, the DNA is TGCAGTGCTAGAGACCGACAGGGGTCCAATGAGCAGTTCTTC.

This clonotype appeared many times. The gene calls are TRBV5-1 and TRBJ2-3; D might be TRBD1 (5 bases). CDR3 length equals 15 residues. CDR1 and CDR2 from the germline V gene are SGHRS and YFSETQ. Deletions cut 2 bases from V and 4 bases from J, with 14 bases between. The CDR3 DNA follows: TGCGCCAGCAGCTTCCTAGGGGCGGATGCAGATACGCAGTATTTT. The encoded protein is CASSFLGADADTQYF.

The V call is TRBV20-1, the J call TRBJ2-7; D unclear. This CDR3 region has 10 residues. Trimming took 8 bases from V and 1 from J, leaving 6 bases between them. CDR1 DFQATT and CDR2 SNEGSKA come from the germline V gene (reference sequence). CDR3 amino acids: CSPSSYEQYF. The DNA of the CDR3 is TGCAGTCCAAGTTCCTACGAGCAGTACTTC.

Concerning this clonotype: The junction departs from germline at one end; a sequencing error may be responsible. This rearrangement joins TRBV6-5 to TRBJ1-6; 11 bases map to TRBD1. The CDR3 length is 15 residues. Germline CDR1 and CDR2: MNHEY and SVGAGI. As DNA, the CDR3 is TGTGCCAGCAGTTACGGGGACAGGGGGGGTTCACTCCTCCACTTT. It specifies CASSYGDRGGSLLHF.

CDR3 residues: CASRSGTGTYEQYF. CDR3 nucleotide sequence: TGTGCCAGCAGGTCCGGGACAGGGACCTACGAGCAGTACTTC. The chain couples TRBV11-2 to TRBJ2-7; 9 bases are a match to TRBD1. Germline V gene sequence: CDR1 SGHAT, CDR2 FQNNGV. The CDR3 contains 14 residues. V lost 6 bases and J lost 2; bases outside the gene matches: 5.

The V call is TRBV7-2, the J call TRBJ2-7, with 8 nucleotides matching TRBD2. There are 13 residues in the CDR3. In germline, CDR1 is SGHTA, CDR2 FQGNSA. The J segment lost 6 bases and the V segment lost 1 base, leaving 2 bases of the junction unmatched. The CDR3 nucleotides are TGTGCCAGCAGCTTAGGGACTAGCTCCGAGCAGTACTTC. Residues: CASSLGTSSEQYF.

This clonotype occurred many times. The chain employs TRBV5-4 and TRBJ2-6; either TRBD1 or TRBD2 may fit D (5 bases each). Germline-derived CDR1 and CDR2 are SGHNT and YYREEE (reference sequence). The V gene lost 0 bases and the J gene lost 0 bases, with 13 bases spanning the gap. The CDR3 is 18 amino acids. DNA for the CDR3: TGTGCCAGCAGCTTGGAAGGAGCGAGGGGCTCTGGGGCCAACGTCCTGACTTTC. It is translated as CASSLEGARGSGANVLTF.

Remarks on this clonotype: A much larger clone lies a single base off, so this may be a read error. CDR3 in DNA: TGTGCCTTCAGTGGGGGGAATATGGACAGGGAAGCTTTCTTT. Residues: CAFSGGNMDREAFF. V usage is TRBV10-3 and J usage is TRBJ1-1; 7 bases are shared with TRBD1. Germline V gene sequence: CDR1 ENHRY, CDR2 SYGVKD. The CDR3 consists of 14 residues.